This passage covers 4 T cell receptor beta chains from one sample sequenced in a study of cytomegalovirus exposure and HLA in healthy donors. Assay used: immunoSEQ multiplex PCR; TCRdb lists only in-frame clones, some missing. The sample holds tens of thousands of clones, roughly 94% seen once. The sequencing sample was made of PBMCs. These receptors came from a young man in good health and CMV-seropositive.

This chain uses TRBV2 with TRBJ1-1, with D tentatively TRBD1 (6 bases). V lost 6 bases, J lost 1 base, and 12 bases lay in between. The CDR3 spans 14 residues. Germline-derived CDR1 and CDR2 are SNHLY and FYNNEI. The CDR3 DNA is TGTGCCAGCAGACACCGACAGGAGAACACTGAAGCTTTCTTT. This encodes CASRHRQENTEAFF.

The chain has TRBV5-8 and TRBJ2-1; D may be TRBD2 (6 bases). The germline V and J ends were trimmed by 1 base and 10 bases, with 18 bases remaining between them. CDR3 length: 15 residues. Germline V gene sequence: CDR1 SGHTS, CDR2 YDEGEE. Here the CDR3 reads CASSLYPSGVREQFF. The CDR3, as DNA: TGTGCCAGCAGCTTGTACCCGTCGGGGGTGCGAGAGCAGTTCTTC.

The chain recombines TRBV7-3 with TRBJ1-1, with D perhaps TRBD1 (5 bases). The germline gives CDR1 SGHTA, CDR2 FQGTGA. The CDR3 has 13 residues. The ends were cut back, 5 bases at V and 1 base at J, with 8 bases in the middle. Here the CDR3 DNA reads TGTGCCAGCAGCCAGACAGCGAACACTGAAGCTTTCTTT. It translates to CASSQTANTEAFF.

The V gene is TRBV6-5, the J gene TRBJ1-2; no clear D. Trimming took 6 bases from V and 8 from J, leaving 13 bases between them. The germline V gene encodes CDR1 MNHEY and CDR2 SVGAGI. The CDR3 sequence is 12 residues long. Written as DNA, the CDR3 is TGTGCCAGCAGGGGAAGTTCGGGAGGCTACACCTTC. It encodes CASRGSSGGYTF.